This TCR beta chain was identified during a study of blood T cell repertoires in COVID-19 (dated by TCRdb to about 2020). For the study in its entirety: Samples covering the acute and convalescent phases of COVID-19 were provided by collaborators in the United States, Italy and Spain. The material from the prospective study consisted of cDNA or gDNA derived from T cells, B-cell-depleted T cells, or PBMCs. The dataset comprised deeply sampled blood TCRbeta repertoires from subjects exposed to, actively infected with, or recovered from COVID-19. A freely available public database, intended as a resource for researchers studying the immune response to SARS-CoV-2, is where the repertoires were released. The samples were drawn from two sources: the first 160 participants of the ongoing ImmuneRACE study, and about 1,300 subjects contributed by 6 global collaborators. The sample metadata nearly always contained a de-identified subject ID, COVID-19 status, age in years and sex. Where HLA class I and class II types were available, the types were taken from metadata supplied by the sample provider, not from assay-based typing.

What the research found in general, with its limitations: How much clinical and demographic metadata was included differed by source and by participant, and the metadata was provided uncurated.

Including the terminal cysteine and phenylalanine, the CDR3 comprises 14 residues. CDR3 DNA is the only sequence kept; it has 42 bases, read in frame from the first base. V and J are truncated by 5 bases and 5 bases respectively, leaving an intervening sequence of 13 bases. The germline V gene encodes CDR1 GTSNPN and CDR2 SVGIG (reference sequence). Collaborating institutions collected whole blood in K2EDTA tubes following their own protocols. For TCRbeta analysis, collaborator samples were shipped as frozen whole blood, as isolated PBMCs, or as DNA extracted from either sample type. TCRbeta CDR3 regions were amplified from genomic DNA by means of the immunoSEQ Assay, a bias-controlled multiplex PCR. On the study's bioinformatics: The number of nucleated cells in each sample was estimated by amplification of reference gene primers within the assay. Sequence reads were collapsed and filtered to measure the absolute abundance of every unique TCRbeta CDR3 rearrangement. For each sample, productive Simpson clonality was calculated by taking the square root of Simpson's diversity index across productive rearrangements. The table was pulled from immuneACCESS by TCRdb, which kept in-frame rearrangements only. Such tables lose some clones; where checked, under half of the loss comes from unresolved V genes, and the rest has no known cause. The V and J calls and clone size were taken over from that table, and D and trimming were inferred from the DNA. The sample profile shows hundreds of thousands of clones; roughly 90% of them were found once. Jointly, the top ten make up 1.4% of the sample.

On this clone itself: Its antigen is currently not known. Base-call qualities are not available, and no considerably larger clone is one nucleotide away.

Rearrangement joined TRBV30 to TRBJ1-6; the D segment could be TRBD1, given 5 matching bases. The receptor was isolated from a woman aged 25-40 years with active or convalescent COVID-19. The sequenced sample consisted of peripheral blood. The CDR3 region: CAWLIGGDNSPLHF. The nucleotide sequence reads TGTGCCTGGCTGATTGGAGGGGATAATTCACCCCTCCACTTT.